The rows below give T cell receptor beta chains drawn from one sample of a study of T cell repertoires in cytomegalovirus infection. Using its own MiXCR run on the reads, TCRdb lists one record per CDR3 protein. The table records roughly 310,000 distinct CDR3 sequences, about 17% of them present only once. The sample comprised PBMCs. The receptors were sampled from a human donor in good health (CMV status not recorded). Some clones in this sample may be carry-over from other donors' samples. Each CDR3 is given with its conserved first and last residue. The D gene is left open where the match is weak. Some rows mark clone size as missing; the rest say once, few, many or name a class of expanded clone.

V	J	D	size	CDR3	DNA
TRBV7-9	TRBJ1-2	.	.	CASSPRDDGYGYTF	TGTGCCAGCAGCCCCCGGGACGACGGCTATGGCTACACCTTC
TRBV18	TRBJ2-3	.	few	CASSPQGSTDTQYF	TGTGCCAGCTCACCACAGGGAAGCACAGATACGCAGTATTTT
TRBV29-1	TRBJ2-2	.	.	CSIRDRPNTGELFF	TGCAGCATAAGGGACCGGCCGAACACCGGGGAGCTGTTTTTT
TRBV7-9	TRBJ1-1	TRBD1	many	CASSPGTVTEAFF	TGTGCCAGCAGCCCTGGGACAGTCACTGAAGCTTTCTTT
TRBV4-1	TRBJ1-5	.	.	CASSQDLGGMQPQHF	TGCGCCAGCAGCCAAGATCTCGGGGGCATGCAGCCCCAGCATTTT
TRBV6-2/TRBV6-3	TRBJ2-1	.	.	CASSYWSARVTYNEQFF	TGTGCCAGCAGTTACTGGAGCGCCCGGGTCACCTACAATGAGCAGTTCTTC
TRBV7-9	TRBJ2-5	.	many	CASSLTSSQETQYF	TGTGCCAGCAGCTTAACAAGTTCTCAAGAGACCCAGTACTTC
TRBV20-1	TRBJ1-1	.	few	CSARDNERNTEAFF	TGCAGTGCTAGAGATAATGAACGGAACACTGAAGCTTTCTTT
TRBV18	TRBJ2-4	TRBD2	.	CASNPTREDIQYF	TGTGCCAGCAACCCAACCCGGGAGGACATTCAGTACTTC
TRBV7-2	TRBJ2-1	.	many	CASSRRTASSYNEQFF	TGTGCCAGCAGCCGTCGGACAGCGAGCTCCTACAATGAGCAGTTCTTC
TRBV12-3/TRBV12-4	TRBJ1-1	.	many	CASSRGGLAEAFF	TGTGCCAGCAGCCGGGGGGGGTTAGCTGAAGCTTTCTTT
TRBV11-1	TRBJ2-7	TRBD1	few	CASSLAPGTGGIYEQYF	TGTGCCAGCAGCCTAGCCCCCGGGACAGGGGGTATCTACGAGCAGTACTTC
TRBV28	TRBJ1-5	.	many	CASSFYRNSNQPQHF	TGTGCCAGCAGTTTTTACAGAAATAGCAATCAGCCCCAGCATTTT
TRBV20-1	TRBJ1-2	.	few	CSADPPPTGAYGYTF	TGCAGTGCTGATCCCCCCCCCACGGGGGCCTATGGCTACACCTTC
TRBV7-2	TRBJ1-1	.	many	CASSPDGLSGWAFF	TGTGCCAGCAGCCCCGACGGTTTGTCAGGGTGGGCTTTCTTT
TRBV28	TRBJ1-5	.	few	CASEYSNQPQHF	TGTGCCAGTGAGTATAGCAATCAGCCCCAGCATTTT
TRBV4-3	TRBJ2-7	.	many	CASSQGWGRASYEQYF	TGCGCCAGCAGCCAAGGGTGGGGCAGGGCGTCCTACGAGCAGTACTTC
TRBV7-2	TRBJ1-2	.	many	CASSYHPTGLPYGYTF	TGTGCCAGCAGCTACCATCCCACAGGCCTCCCCTATGGCTACACCTTC
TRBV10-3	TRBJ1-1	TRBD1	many	CAISESQGARTEAFF	TGTGCCATCAGTGAGTCCCAGGGGGCGAGGACTGAAGCTTTCTTT
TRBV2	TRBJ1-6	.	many	CASRDNSYNSPLHF	TGTGCCAGCCGGGACAACTCCTATAATTCACCCCTCCACTTT
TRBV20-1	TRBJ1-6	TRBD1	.	CSAGETGGESPLHF	TGCAGTGCGGGGGAGACAGGGGGAGAGTCACCCCTCCACTTT
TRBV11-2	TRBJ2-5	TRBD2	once	CASSYFSGLAGGLETQYF	TGTGCCAGCAGCTATTTTTCGGGACTAGCGGGGGGGTTGGAGACCCAGTACTTC
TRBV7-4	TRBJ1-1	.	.	CASSLEIPSTAFF	TGTGCCAGCAGCTTAGAGATCCCATCAACGGCTTTCTTT
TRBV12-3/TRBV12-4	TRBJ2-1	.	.	CASSLILNEQFF	TGTGCCAGCAGTCTCATACTGAATGAGCAGTTCTTC
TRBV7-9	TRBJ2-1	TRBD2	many	CASSGSGGIFNEQFF	TGTGCCAGCAGCGGCAGCGGGGGGATCTTCAATGAGCAGTTCTTC
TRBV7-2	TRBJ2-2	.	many	CASSPRGTGELFF	TGTGCCAGCAGCCCTCGGGGCACCGGGGAGCTGTTTTTT
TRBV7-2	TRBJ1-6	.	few	CASRLGGSGGLSGSPLHF	TGTGCCAGCAGGTTAGGTGGTTCTGGGGGCCTCAGTGGTTCACCCCTCCACTTT
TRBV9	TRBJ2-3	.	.	CASSEGKSTDTQYF	TGTGCCAGCAGCGAAGGAAAAAGCACAGATACGCAGTATTTT
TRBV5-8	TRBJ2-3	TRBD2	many	CASSVGTSFTDTQYF	TGTGCCAGCAGCGTTGGGACTAGCTTCACAGATACGCAGTATTTT
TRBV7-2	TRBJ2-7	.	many	CASSIQYVSYEQYF	TGTGCCAGCAGCATTCAGTACGTCTCCTACGAGCAGTACTTC
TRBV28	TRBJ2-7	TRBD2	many	CASRTSGGVTRYEQYF	TGTGCCAGCAGGACTAGCGGGGGCGTTACCCGGTACGAGCAGTACTTC
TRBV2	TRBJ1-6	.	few	CASSGKSSYNSPLHF	TGTGCCAGCAGCGGGAAGAGCTCCTATAATTCACCCCTCCACTTT
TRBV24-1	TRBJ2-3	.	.	CATSDSYRSGSGDTDTQYF	TGTGCCACCAGTGATTCCTACCGGTCCGGTAGCGGTGACACAGATACGCAGTATTTT
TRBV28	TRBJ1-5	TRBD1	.	CASSLSDRGRTYSNQPQHF	TGTGCCAGCAGCTTATCAGACAGGGGGCGAACCTATAGCAATCAGCCCCAGCATTTT
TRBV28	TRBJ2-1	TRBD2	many	CASSLRLAGGLGEQFF	TGTGCCAGCAGTTTAAGACTAGCGGGGGGCCTGGGTGAGCAGTTCTTC
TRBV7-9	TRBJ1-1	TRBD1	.	CASSSLRQGLGAFF	TGTGCCAGCAGCTCGCTGCGACAGGGTCTCGGTGCTTTCTTT
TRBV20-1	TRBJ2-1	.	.	CSASMVPDEQFF	TGCAGTGCTAGCATGGTTCCGGATGAGCAGTTCTTC
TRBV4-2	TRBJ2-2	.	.	CASSQVAQGTGELFF	TGTGCCAGCAGCCAAGTGGCCCAGGGGACCGGGGAGCTGTTTTTT
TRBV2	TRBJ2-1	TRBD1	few	CASSQQGALRNEQFF	TGTGCCAGCAGTCAACAGGGGGCTCTTCGCAATGAGCAGTTCTTC
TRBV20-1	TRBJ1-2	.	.	CSARVENLNYGYTF	TGCAGTGCTAGAGTGGAGAATCTTAACTATGGCTACACCTTC
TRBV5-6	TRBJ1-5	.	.	CASSPGLGSQHF	TGTGCCAGCAGCCCAGGACTCGGATCCCAGCATTTT
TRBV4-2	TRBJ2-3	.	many	CASSQFQGSTDTQYF	TGTGCCAGCAGCCAATTTCAGGGAAGCACAGATACGCAGTATTTT
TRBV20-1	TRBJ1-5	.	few	CSARDLSGNQPQHF	TGCAGTGCTAGAGATCTCTCAGGGAATCAGCCCCAGCATTTT
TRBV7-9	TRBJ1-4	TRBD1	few	CASSLGDRLGSEKLFF	TGTGCCAGCAGCTTAGGGGACAGACTTGGGAGTGAAAAACTGTTTTTT
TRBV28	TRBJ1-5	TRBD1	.	CASSFQGAEVLLSNQPQHF	TGTGCCAGCAGTTTCCAGGGGGCTGAAGTACTTCTGAGCAATCAGCCCCAGCATTTT
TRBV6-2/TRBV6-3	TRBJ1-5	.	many	CASSYHRSNQPQHF	TGTGCCAGCAGTTACCATCGGAGTAATCAGCCCCAGCATTTT
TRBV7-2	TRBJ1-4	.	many	CASSLSTNEKLFF	TGTGCCAGCAGCCTGTCAACTAATGAAAAACTGTTTTTT
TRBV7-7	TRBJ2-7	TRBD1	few	CASSLRTGTAYEQYF	TGTGCTAGCAGCTTGCGAACCGGGACAGCCTACGAGCAGTACTTC
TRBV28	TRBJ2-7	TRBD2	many	CASEPGGLVSYEQYF	TGTGCCAGCGAACCTGGGGGACTAGTCTCCTACGAGCAGTACTTC
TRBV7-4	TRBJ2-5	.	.	CASSFFGAGETQYF	TGTGCCAGCAGCTTCTTTGGGGCAGGGGAGACCCAGTACTTC
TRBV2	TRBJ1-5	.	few	CASSEASRGGGQPQHF	TGTGCCAGCAGTGAAGCAAGTCGGGGGGGGGGACAGCCCCAGCATTTT
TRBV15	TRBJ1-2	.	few	CATSRDRGRGYGYTF	TGTGCCACCAGCAGAGATCGCGGCAGGGGCTATGGCTACACCTTC
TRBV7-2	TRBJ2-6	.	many	CASSSLAGHFSGANVLTF	TGTGCCAGCAGCTCCCTAGCCGGACACTTCTCTGGGGCCAACGTCCTGACTTTC